These 26 T cell receptor beta chains were sequenced from one sample in a study of blood T cell repertoires in COVID-19. Clones were read by immunoSEQ multiplex PCR, and TCRdb kept only the in-frame ones, dropping some. The data hold 70,000 to 90,000 clones, with approximately 78% observed a single time. Sequencing was done on a sample of peripheral blood. All receptors derive from a woman aged 60-70 years with acute or convalescent COVID-19.

V usage is TRBV6-2 or TRBV6-3 and J usage is TRBJ1-6; 9 bases line up with TRBD1. The CDR3 covers 14 residues. The germline V gene has CDR1 MNHEY and CDR2 SVGEGT. V dropped 6 bases and J dropped 6; count of bases not matched to a gene: 3. CDR3 in amino acids: CASSLDRGNSPLHF. The CDR3 region has the DNA TGTGCCAGCAGCCTGGACAGGGGTAATTCACCCCTCCACTTT.

The gene calls are TRBV5-1 and TRBJ1-1, with 9 bases fitting TRBD1. The trim removed 7 bases at V and 1 base at J, leaving 5 bases unmatched. The germline V gene encodes CDR1 SGHRS and CDR2 YFSETQ. CDR3 size: 14 residues. The CDR3, as DNA: TGCGCCAGCGGACAGGGGCACGAGAACACTGAAGCTTTCTTT. It specifies CASGQGHENTEAFF.

The chain links TRBV7-9 to TRBJ2-2; D is possibly TRBD1 (7 bases). The CDR3 has 19 amino acids. The V and J ends lost 2 bases and 7 bases respectively, with 26 bases between them. Germline V gene lookup returns CDR1 SEHNR and CDR2 FQNEAQ (reference sequence). The chain's CDR3 is CASSLIGGGFSFGIGELFF. The CDR3 region has the DNA TGTGCCAGCAGCTTAATCGGAGGGGGCTTTAGTTTCGGGATCGGGGAGCTGTTTTTT.

V and J are TRBV21-1 and TRBJ2-6; the listed D gene, TRBD1, was not tested against the DNA. TRBV21-1 is tagged as a pseudogene. There are 19 residues in the CDR3. CDR3 bases: TGTGCCAGCAGCAAACAGGGGCAGCCCCTTCCCTCTGGGGCCAACGTCCTGACTTTC. Encoded protein: CASSKQGQPLPSGANVLTF.

V gene TRBV7-2 combines with J gene TRBJ2-1, with TRBD2 identical over 7 bases. Germline V gene lookup returns CDR1 SGHTA and CDR2 FQGNSA. With 4 bases clipped from V and 9 bases from J, the junction kept 12 bases outside the gene matches. The CDR3 consists of 15 residues. CDR3 coding DNA: TGTGCCAGCAGCTCTCCCGCGCGGGGGAATGGTGAGCAGTTCTTC. This gives the protein CASSSPARGNGEQFF.

The chain links TRBV5-4 to TRBJ2-5, with D maybe TRBD1 (6 bases). The ends were cut back, 4 bases at V and 4 bases at J, with 17 bases in the middle. CDR3 size: 15 residues. From germline, CDR1 is SGHNT and CDR2 YYREEE (reference sequence). The CDR3 DNA sequence: TGTGCCAGCAGCCCGGCCGATACAGGGTCAGAGACCCAGTACTTC. It translates to CASSPADTGSETQYF.

The CDR3 spells CASSLGRPTDTQYF. Here the CDR3 DNA reads TGTGCCAGCAGCTTAGGGAGGCCCACAGATACGCAGTATTTT. The chain joins TRBV7-9 to TRBJ2-3; TRBD2 might be the D (5 bases). The CDR3 has 14 amino acids. The V end lost 1 base, the J end lost 2 bases, and 7 bases lay between the germline ends. CDR1 and CDR2 from the germline V gene are SEHNR and FQNEAQ (reference sequence).

The V and J genes are TRBV5-4 and TRBJ2-1, with D uncertain. Per the germline V gene, CDR1 is SGHNT and CDR2 is YYREEE (reference sequence). V shed 5 bases and J shed 8 bases, with 11 bases lying between them. The CDR3 has 12 amino acids. The CDR3 region has the DNA TGTGCCAGCAGTCTAGTAGGCGATGAGCAGTTCTTC. This gives the protein CASSLVGDEQFF. Full variable domain (remainder filled in from reference TRBV5-4 and TRBJ2-1): ETGVTQSPTHLIKTRGQQVTLRCSSQSGHNTVSWYQQALGQGPQFIFQYYREEENGRGNFPPRFSGLQFPNYSSELNVNALELDDSALYLCASSLVGDEQFFGPGTRLTVL.

This clone was recorded a few times. V and J are TRBV18 and TRBJ1-5; 8 bases are shared with TRBD1. The CDR3 covers 15 residues. Losses at the gene ends were 5 bases for V and 6 bases for J; bases not matched to a gene: 9. CDR1 is KGHSH and CDR2 is LQKENI in the germline V gene. CDR3 in DNA: TGTGCCAGCTCAGCGATACAGGGGGGCAGTCAGCCCCAGCATTTT. It specifies CASSAIQGGSQPQHF. The full variable domain, with the rest looked up from reference TRBV18 and TRBJ1-5, is NAGVMQNPRHLVRRRGQEARLRCSPMKGHSHVYWYRQLPEEGLKFMVYLQKENIIDESGMPKERFSAEFPKEGPSILRIQQVVRGDSAAYFCASSAIQGGSQPQHFGDGTRLSIL.

The chain recombines TRBV19 with TRBJ1-5; 7 nucleotides agree with TRBD1. The CDR3 loop spans 15 amino acids. The V and J ends lost 3 bases and 5 bases, in that order; junction bases with no gene match: 7. Germline CDR1 is LNHDA and CDR2 is SQIVND (reference sequence). For the CDR3, the DNA is TGTGCCAGTAGTATCGTTGACAGGGCCCATCAGCCCCAGCATTTT. This encodes CASSIVDRAHQPQHF.

V gene TRBV5-5 combines with J gene TRBJ1-2, with a weak D call TRBD1 (5 bases). The CDR3 loop spans 13 amino acids. V lost 3 bases and J lost 3, with 9 bases in between. Germline lookup yields CDR1 SGHKS and CDR2 YYEKEE (reference sequence). The CDR3 loop reads CASSSTGDYGYTF. The CDR3 DNA follows: TGTGCCAGCAGCTCTACAGGAGACTATGGCTACACCTTC.

V is TRBV28 and J is TRBJ2-1; D uncertain. Trimming removed 8 bases at V and 5 bases at J, with 4 bases between. CDR1 is MDHEN and CDR2 is SYDVKM in the germline V gene. The CDR3 length is 10 residues. The CDR3 protein is CASSDNEQFF. The CDR3 nucleotides are TGTGCCAGCTCGGACAATGAGCAGTTCTTC.

This rearrangement joins TRBV30 to TRBJ1-5; maybe TRBD1 (5 bases). The CDR3 sequence is 13 residues long. The germline CDR1 and CDR2 sequences are GTSNPN and SVGIG (reference sequence). V lost 5 bases to trimming and J lost 3 bases, with 11 bases between them. In DNA form, the CDR3 reads TGTGCCTGGGCAACAGGATTCAATCAGCCCCAGCATTTT. Translating gives CAWATGFNQPQHF.

The genes are TRBV4-1 and TRBJ2-3, with 9 nucleotides matching TRBD2. The CDR3 covers 19 residues. CDR1 is MGHRA and CDR2 is YSYEKL in the germline V gene. The trim removed 0 bases at V and 5 bases at J, leaving 15 bases unmatched. CDR3 amino acids: CASSQDKGMAGGREDTQYF. In nucleotides, the CDR3 is TGCGCCAGCAGCCAAGATAAAGGTATGGCGGGGGGGCGTGAAGATACGCAGTATTTT.

The chain joins TRBV5-8 to TRBJ1-2; 7 nucleotides line up with TRBD1. With V trimmed by 0 bases and J by 3 bases, 2 bases remained unmatched. Germline CDR1 SGHTS, CDR2 YDEGEE. The CDR3 loop spans 14 amino acids. CDR3 in amino acids: CASSLDRGHYGYTF. DNA for the CDR3: TGTGCCAGCAGCTTGGACAGGGGCCACTATGGCTACACCTTC.

This chain connects TRBV7-3 to TRBJ1-6; 7 bases are shared with TRBD1. The V and J ends lost 6 bases and 7 bases, in that order; junction bases with no gene match: 6. Germline CDR1 SGHTA, CDR2 FQGTGA. This CDR3 is built from 14 residues. The CDR3: CASRLGTANSPLHF. CDR3 DNA sequence: TGTGCCAGCAGGCTGGGGACAGCCAATTCACCCCTCCACTTT.

The chain links TRBV27 to TRBJ1-5, with D uncertain. CDR3 length: 18 amino acids. The V end lost 1 base, the J end lost 1 base, and 17 bases lay between the germline ends. Germline lookup yields CDR1 MNHEY and CDR2 SMNVEV (reference sequence). The DNA of the CDR3 is TGTGCCAGCAGTTTATTGAACGGGTCGGGTAGAAGCAATCAGCCCCAGCATTTT. It codes for CASSLLNGSGRSNQPQHF.

For this clone: Compared with germline, one end of the junction differs, possibly owing to a read error. The J gene is TRBJ1-1, the V gene TRBV4-1; 7 bases are a match to TRBD1. The CDR3 runs to 15 residues. Germline assignment: CDR1 MGHRA and CDR2 YSYEKL. CDR3 sequence: CASGQKGGLGTEAFF. CDR3 DNA sequence: TGCGCCAGCGGCCAAAAAGGGGGCCTCGGGACTGAAGCTTTCTTT.

The chain uses TRBV7-9 and TRBJ2-3, with 13 bases fitting TRBD2. The CDR3 runs 15 residues. V was pared by 5 bases and J by 8 bases, with 7 bases of the junction left unmatched. CDR1 is SEHNR and CDR2 is FQNEAQ in the germline V gene (reference sequence). CDR3 DNA: TGTGCCAGCAGCCCGACTAGCGGGGGGCTGCGTACGCAGTATTTT. It is translated as CASSPTSGGLRTQYF.

The gene calls are TRBV6-5 and TRBJ1-2, with D possibly being TRBD1 (6 bases). Germline V CDR1 and CDR2: MNHEY, SVGAGI. Between the trimmed V and J ends, which lost 5 bases and 2 bases, there was a span of 9 bases. The CDR3 is 13 amino acids. CDR3 loop: CASSIDRNYGYTF. The CDR3 DNA follows: TGTGCCAGCAGTATCGACAGGAACTATGGCTACACCTTC.

This sequence joins TRBV9 and TRBJ1-2; 7 bases align to TRBD1. CDR3 size: 17 residues. From germline, CDR1 is SGDLS and CDR2 YYNGEE. V lost 1 base to trimming and J lost 5 bases; unmatched junction nucleotides: 14. CDR3 residues: CASSVKGGQPNVYGYTF. The CDR3 bases are TGTGCCAGCAGCGTAAAGGGGGGACAGCCGAACGTTTATGGCTACACCTTC.

The CDR3 loop reads CASSLSQGAGGYTF. DNA for the CDR3: TGTGCCAGCAGTCTTTCCCAGGGGGCTGGGGGCTACACCTTC. The chain links TRBV2 to TRBJ1-2, with TRBD1 identical over 8 bases. Trimming cost V 5 bases and J 8 bases; bases outside gene matches: 10. The germline CDR1 and CDR2 sequences are SNHLY and FYNNEI. The length of the CDR3 is 14 residues.

The table lists this clone with a count of one. The chain recombines TRBV5-1 with TRBJ1-5; 8 nucleotides match TRBD1. The CDR3 is made up of 17 amino acids. Germline values: CDR1 SGHRS, CDR2 YFSETQ. J was trimmed by 4 bases and V by 0 bases; bases with no gene match: 9. The CDR3 DNA is TGCGCCAGCAGCTTGGGTCAATGGACAGGGACGAATCAGCCCCAGCATTTT. Its protein product is CASSLGQWTGTNQPQHF.

The CDR3, as DNA: TGTGCCTGGAGCCAACCGACAGGGTTTGAGACCCAGTACTTC. It codes for CAWSQPTGFETQYF. V usage is TRBV30 and J usage is TRBJ2-5; 7 bases map to TRBD1. The germline gives CDR1 GTSNPN, CDR2 SVGIG (reference sequence). The CDR3 sequence is 14 residues long. Losses at the gene ends were 3 bases for V and 5 bases for J; bases not matched to a gene: 9.

This chain links TRBV7-6 with TRBJ2-6; D is ambiguous. The CDR3 is made up of 14 amino acids. The V end was cut by 3 bases, the J end by 2 bases, with 5 bases between. Germline V CDR1 and CDR2: SGHVS, FNYEAQ. In DNA, the CDR3 is TGTGCCAGCAGCTTCTACCCTGGGGCCAACGTCCTGACTTTC. This gives the protein CASSFYPGANVLTF.

This rearrangement joins TRBV4-3 to TRBJ2-7; 10 nucleotides agree with TRBD1. CDR1 is LGHNA and CDR2 is YSLEER in the germline V gene. CDR3 length: 17 residues. V dropped 4 bases and J dropped 4; count of bases not matched to a gene: 13. CDR3 sequence: CASSPTGQGGRRYEQYF. The DNA of the CDR3 is TGCGCCAGCAGCCCAACCGGACAGGGGGGACGTCGTTACGAGCAGTACTTC.